The 27 T cell receptor beta chains presented below share a single source sample, sequenced in a study of blood T cell repertoires in COVID-19. Using immunoSEQ multiplex PCR, the repertoire was profiled, and TCRdb retains in-frame clones only, with some absent. The sample yields 140,000 to 150,000 clones, 60% to 85% seen once. Sequenced input: peripheral blood. These TCRs come from a man aged 45-65 years with acute or convalescent COVID-19.

The genes are TRBV4-1 and TRBJ1-6, with 7 bases aligning to TRBD1. Germline values: CDR1 MGHRA, CDR2 YSYEKL. The CDR3 is 16 residues long. The ends lost 0 bases at V and 9 bases at J; junction bases unmatched: 8. The CDR3 sequence: CASSQEQGRLGSPLHF. CDR3 DNA: TGCGCCAGCAGCCAAGAACAGGGGCGATTGGGTTCACCCCTCCACTTT.

This rearrangement joins TRBV10-1 to TRBJ1-2, with a weak D call TRBD1 (6 bases). Germline CDR1 reads WNHNN; CDR2 reads SYGVQD (reference sequence). The CDR3 has 14 residues. The V and J ends lost 0 bases and 8 bases respectively, with 13 bases between them. The CDR3 reads CASSESLGAGGYTF. The CDR3 DNA follows: TGCGCCAGCAGTGAGTCGTTGGGGGCTGGAGGCTACACCTTC.

The gene calls are TRBV5-1 and TRBJ2-1; D remains unclear. Trimming removed 4 bases from V and 3 bases from J, with 14 bases in between. The CDR3 contains 15 residues. Germline V lookup: CDR1 SGHRS, CDR2 YFSETQ. This CDR3 is CASSVDWPRYNEQFF. CDR3 nucleotide sequence: TGCGCCAGCAGCGTCGACTGGCCCCGCTACAATGAGCAGTTCTTC.

This clone was seen a handful of times. The rearrangement links TRBV19 to TRBJ1-2; D unresolved. The CDR3 runs 15 residues. Germline-derived CDR1 and CDR2 are LNHDA and SQIVND (reference sequence). Trimming removed 0 bases from V and 8 bases from J, with 16 bases in between. In DNA form, the CDR3 reads TGTGCCAGTAGTATAGAGGCAGCCGGCGCTAGGGGCTACACCTTC. Translating gives CASSIEAAGARGYTF.

The chain has TRBV12-3 or TRBV12-4 and TRBJ2-7; D may be TRBD1 (5 bases). The CDR3 is 11 amino acids. V was shortened by 6 bases and J by 6 bases, with 9 bases between the two germline ends. CDR3 coding DNA: TGTGCCAGCAGCTCAGGGTTCGAGCAGTACGTC. Encoded protein: CASSSGFEQYV.

The genes are TRBV7-9 and TRBJ2-5; D possibly corresponds to TRBD2 (6 bases). V lost 5 bases to trimming and J lost 3 bases, with 19 bases between them. Germline CDR1 is SEHNR and CDR2 is FQNEAQ (reference sequence). The CDR3 spans 16 residues. In DNA, the CDR3 is TGTGCCAGCAGCATTAAACGGGGGACCTTCAAAGAGACCCAGTACTTC. It specifies CASSIKRGTFKETQYF.

This clone was detected many times. The gene calls are TRBV29-1 and TRBJ1-2, with TRBD1 matching over 7 bases. Trimming cost V 1 base and J 9 bases; bases outside gene matches: 2. Germline-derived CDR1 and CDR2 are SQVTM and ANQGSEA. CDR3 length equals 11 residues. CDR3 in amino acids: CSVEVTGSYTF. CDR3 in DNA: TGCAGCGTTGAAGTGACAGGGAGCTACACCTTC.

This chain uses TRBV28 with TRBJ1-2, with TRBD1 identical over 8 bases. Germline V gene sequence: CDR1 MDHEN, CDR2 SYDVKM. V gave up 3 bases and J gave up 7 bases; unmatched junction bases: 10. This CDR3 region has 15 residues. The CDR3 region has the DNA TGTGCCAGCAGTTTGAGTCAAACAGGGGGATCTGGCTACACCTTC. It codes for CASSLSQTGGSGYTF.

The V call is TRBV5-1, the J call TRBJ1-5; 9 nucleotides align to TRBD1. CDR3 length: 15 residues. Germline V gives CDR1 SGHRS, CDR2 YFSETQ. J lost 5 bases, V lost 5 bases, and 8 bases had no gene match. The CDR3 reads CASSTGQGSDQPQHF. CDR3 coding DNA: TGCGCCAGCAGTACGGGACAGGGATCTGATCAGCCCCAGCATTTT.

V usage is TRBV6-2 or TRBV6-3 and J usage is TRBJ2-3; the match to TRBD1 covers 10 bases. Germline trimming cut 0 bases from V and 9 bases from J; bases unmatched to any gene: 6. Per the germline V gene, CDR1 is MNHEY and CDR2 is SVGEGT. This CDR3 has 15 amino acids. CDR3 region: CASSYSITGQGTQYF. For the CDR3, the DNA is TGTGCCAGCAGTTACTCGATAACGGGACAGGGGACGCAGTATTTT.

V gene TRBV2 combines with J gene TRBJ2-4; 9 nucleotides agree with TRBD2. The germline gives CDR1 SNHLY, CDR2 FYNNEI. There are 15 residues in the CDR3. V lost 5 bases and J lost 2; bases outside the gene matches: 4. The CDR3 sequence is CASSNSGGTKNIQYF. CDR3 coding DNA: TGTGCCAGCAGTAATAGCGGGGGTACCAAAAACATTCAGTACTTC.

In regard to this clone: The sample has other DNA sequences that encode this CDR3 too. The gene calls are TRBV18 and TRBJ2-3; TRBD1 is a possible D gene (6 bases). There are 15 residues in the CDR3. CDR1 and CDR2 (germline): KGHSH, LQKENI. With 0 bases removed from V and 2 bases from J, the gap between germline ends came to 9 bases. For the CDR3, the DNA is TGTGCCAGCTCACCACCGGGGGCCTCCACAGATACGCAGTATTTT. Amino acids: CASSPPGASTDTQYF.

This clone appeared a few times. V gene TRBV3-1 (or the pseudogene TRBV3-2) combines with J gene TRBJ2-3; no clear D. The V and J ends lost 0 bases and 6 bases respectively, with 4 bases between them. Germline V gene data show CDR1 as LGHDT and CDR2 as YNNKEL (reference sequence). This CDR3 has 12 amino acids. CDR3 DNA sequence: TGTGCCAGCAGCCAAGAGAGGGATACGCAGTATTTT. Translation gives CASSQERDTQYF.

This rearrangement joins TRBV3-1 (or the pseudogene TRBV3-2) to TRBJ2-2, with 10 positions matching TRBD2. Trimming removed 1 base from V and 3 bases from J; junction bases left unmatched: 2. CDR3 size: 16 residues. CDR1 and CDR2 (germline): LGHDT, YNNKEL (reference sequence). The CDR3 protein is CASSQVAGGDTGELFF. DNA for the CDR3: TGTGCCAGCAGCCAAGTAGCGGGGGGTGACACCGGGGAGCTGTTTTTT.

The rearrangement uses TRBV6-5 and TRBJ2-2; 11 bases are shared with TRBD2. Per germline, CDR1 MNHEY and CDR2 SVGAGI. This CDR3 contains 16 residues. The J segment lost 6 bases and the V segment lost 0 bases, leaving 3 bases of the junction unmatched. The chain's CDR3 is CASSYSGTSGSGELFF. The CDR3 bases are TGTGCCAGCAGTTACTCCGGGACTAGCGGATCCGGGGAGCTGTTTTTT.

V is TRBV30 and J is TRBJ1-2; D is uncertain. This CDR3 region has 12 residues. V dropped 0 bases and J dropped 4 bases, with 6 bases sitting between them. From germline, CDR1 is GTSNPN and CDR2 SVGIG (reference sequence). The CDR3 nucleotides are TGTGCCTGGAGTGTAGGAGGCTATGGCTACACCTTC. It is translated as CAWSVGGYGYTF.

A single count supports this clone. The V and J genes are TRBV2 and TRBJ1-2; 10 positions agree with TRBD1. Trimming at V came to 4 bases and at J to 4 bases, leaving 3 bases not matched to a gene. This CDR3 has 14 residues. Looked up from germline, CDR1 is SNHLY and CDR2 is FYNNEI. The CDR3: CASSGDRGTYGYTF. CDR3 nucleotide sequence: TGTGCCAGCAGTGGGGACAGGGGAACCTATGGCTACACCTTC.

This rearrangement joins TRBV7-2 to TRBJ1-2, with no clear D. This CDR3 is built from 14 residues. With 1 base removed from V and 1 base from J, the gap between germline ends came to 7 bases. The germline CDR1 and CDR2 sequences are SGHTA and FQGNSA. CDR3: CASSLGRNNYGYTF. The CDR3 region has the DNA TGTGCCAGCAGCTTAGGGCGGAATAACTATGGCTACACCTTC.

This sequence joins TRBV6-6 and TRBJ1-6; D is unclear. Trimming removed 7 bases from V and 0 bases from J, with 13 bases in between. The CDR3 length is 16 residues. The germline CDR1 and CDR2 sequences are MNHNY and SVGAGI (reference sequence). DNA for the CDR3: TGTGCCAGCATCGGAGGGTTTAGCTCCTATAATTCACCCCTCCACTTT. Its protein is CASIGGFSSYNSPLHF.

This clone qualifies as medium-sized (0.01 to 0.1%). V and J are TRBV6-5 and TRBJ1-2, with no clear D. The CDR3 consists of 14 residues. Germline V lookup: CDR1 MNHEY, CDR2 SVGAGI. Trimming took off 6 bases at V and 8 bases at J, with 19 bases between the two ends. Here the CDR3 DNA reads TGTGCCAGCAGGGAGGGTGGCCCAACTATAGGCTACACCTTC. As protein: CASREGGPTIGYTF.

This chain links TRBV5-1 with TRBJ2-1, with a possible D match to TRBD1 (6 bases). Trimming removed 2 bases at V and 6 bases at J, with 15 bases between. The V gene's germline CDR1 is SGHRS and CDR2 YFSETQ. The CDR3 has 15 amino acids. CDR3 sequence: CASSFQGNPSNEQFF. CDR3 in DNA: TGCGCCAGCAGCTTCCAGGGGAACCCATCCAATGAGCAGTTCTTC.

V is TRBV5-1 and J is TRBJ2-3; a possible D gene is TRBD2 (5 bases). Per germline, CDR1 SGHRS and CDR2 YFSETQ. The length of the CDR3 is 13 residues. The ends were cut back, 1 base at V and 4 bases at J, with 7 bases in the middle. The CDR3 loop reads CASSLNGADTQYF. Written as DNA, the CDR3 is TGCGCCAGCAGCTTGAACGGGGCAGATACGCAGTATTTT. Full variable domain (outside the CDR3, taken from reference TRBV5-1 and TRBJ2-3): KAGVTQTPRYLIKTRGQQVTLSCSPISGHRSVSWYQQTPGQGLQFLFEYFSETQRNKGNFPGRFSGRQFSNSRSEMNVSTLELGDSALYLCASSLNGADTQYFGPGTRLTVL.

The chain joins TRBV21-1 to TRBJ1-1; no check of the table's D call, TRBD1, against the DNA was made. TRBV21-1 is tagged as a pseudogene. The CDR3 has 18 residues. Written as DNA, the CDR3 is TGTGCCAGCAGCAAATACGCCGACACAGGAAGATTGAACACTGAAGCTTTCTTT. Amino acids: CASSKYADTGRLNTEAFF.

The J gene is TRBJ1-1, the V gene TRBV5-1; weak D call: TRBD1 (5 bases). V was pared by 3 bases and J by 4 bases, with 22 bases between. The CDR3 is 17 amino acids. Germline V CDR1 and CDR2: SGHRS, YFSETQ. CDR3 loop: CASSSSPSAGPGTEAFF. DNA for the CDR3: TGCGCCAGCAGCTCCTCCCCGAGCGCAGGGCCGGGCACTGAAGCTTTCTTT.

This chain uses TRBV5-1 with TRBJ2-5; 8 bases match TRBD2. The CDR3 has 15 amino acids. The J segment lost 7 bases and the V segment lost 6 bases, leaving 14 bases of the junction unmatched. Per the germline V gene, CDR1 is SGHRS and CDR2 is YFSETQ. CDR3 DNA: TGCGCCAGCAACCTCCTTCCGGGGGGGGAGGGGACCCAGTACTTC. Encoded protein: CASNLLPGGEGTQYF.

The chain combines TRBV30 with TRBJ2-2; no firm D call. The CDR3 is 15 amino acids. V was pared by 5 bases and J by 1 base, with 14 bases between. CDR1 is GTSNPN, CDR2 SVGIG, per germline (reference sequence). DNA of the CDR3: TGTGCCTGGGCCGCCTTGTTCGGGAACACCGGGGAGCTGTTTTTT. Amino acids: CAWAALFGNTGELFF.

J is TRBJ1-2 and V is TRBV10-1; D is unclear. CDR3 size: 12 residues. The V end was cut by 5 bases, the J end by 4 bases, with 8 bases between. CDR1 WNHNN and CDR2 SYGVQD come from the germline V gene (reference sequence). The CDR3 DNA sequence: TGCGCCAGCAGTAACACCCTCTATGGCTACACCTTC. Residues: CASSNTLYGYTF.